This T cell receptor beta chain is drawn from a study of regulatory T cells in long-lasting Graves disease (dated by TCRdb to about 2021). With regard to the full study: Persistent Graves' disease was defined as antithyroid drug treatment for over 5 years with persistently positive TSH receptor autoantibodies. Persistent Graves' disease patients were compared with newly diagnosed Graves' disease patients by peripheral blood TCR sequencing and RNA sequencing. In the clinical cohort, patients with persistent Graves' disease had used antithyroid drugs for an average of about 9.4 years. A total of some 33 samples were covered by TCR sequencing, comprising some 13 persistent and some 20 newly diagnosed Graves' disease patients. The study was conducted in China and was registered as a clinical trial. The investigation overall reported the following: Peripheral blood alone was examined, since thyroid tissue, which constituted the primary lesion, could not be accessed. As a limitation, the authors acknowledged that the small sample size may reduce accuracy. Persistent disease showed preferential use of TRBV28, TRBJ1-2 and TRBJ2-5, whereas newly diagnosed disease favored TRBV20-1 and TRBJ2-1. Sequencing and analysis were limited to the TCR beta chain. A larger number of public clonotypes was shared among persistent patients (around 2,500) than among newly diagnosed patients (roughly 930). Compared with newly diagnosed patients, patients with persistent Graves' disease had lower TCR Shannon entropy and fewer highly expanded clones, which suggests clonal expansion.

This clonotype was counted a few times. Its antigen is not yet known. Base qualities were left out, and no much larger clone turns up one base away. The intended sense of this specimen's time point label: persistent/refractory GD, antithyroid drugs over 5 years with positive TRAb. RNA was extracted from PBMCs in TRIzol for both TCR sequencing and RNA sequencing. The diagnosis of Graves' disease followed American Thyroid Association guidelines. Patients for the study were recruited at an endocrinology department in Xi'an, China. Each patient gave around 9 milliliters of peripheral blood, collected in an EDTA anticoagulant tube. Ficoll Paque Plus density gradient separation was used to isolate PBMCs, and no further T cell sorting was performed. RNA quality was checked with an Agilent 2100 Bioanalyzer and agarose gel, and concentration with a NanoDrop 2000. The trim is 3 bases for V and 3 bases for J, with a gap of 12 bases between the germline ends. Via the germline V gene (reference sequence), CDR1 is LNHDA and CDR2 SQIVND. The CDR3 numbers 14 residues from cysteine through phenylalanine. CDR3 DNA is the only sequence kept; it has 42 bases, read in frame from the first base.

Receptor amplification or capture employed multiplex PCR. Sequencing relied on an Illumina HiSeq 4000. iRepertoire HTBI primers and Arm-PCR amplification of CDR3 regions were used to construct TCR beta libraries. Gel purification was performed on PCR products prior to sequencing. Per the source publication's procedure: Gene usage analysis of CDR3 amino acid clonotypes used the 50 to 70 TRBV and about 14 TRBJ segments found across samples. COPE and FqMerger were used to merge the filtered high-quality paired reads into contigs. BLAST was used to align contigs to the IMGT TRBV, TRBD and TRBJ reference genes, and CDR3 was defined following IMGT. Any clonotype with a frequency above 0.1% was counted as a highly expanded clone. Shannon entropy served as the measure of repertoire diversity, while the Gini coefficient captured V-J evenness. Clonotypes shared by more than one individual were considered public. Using fastp trimming at Q25 and MiXCR clonotype assembly, TCRdb reanalyzed the public sequencing data and kept in-frame beta chains. Rows matching on CDR3 protein sequence are summarized as one entry with the most common DNA and genes. The V and J calls shown here were made by TCRdb, not taken from the authors' results. The sample includes around 500,000 distinct CDR3 sequences, with 20% to 25% observed a single time. Over 7.5% of the sample lies in the top ten.

This TCR was sampled from a female donor with Graves disease. The chain links TRBV19 with TRBJ2-7; no D gene call is confident. Sample: peripheral blood mononuclear cells (PBMCs), taken when the disease was refractory, from a patient treated with antithyroid drugs. The CDR3 reads as follows: CASSIRRHYYEQYF. The bases are TGTGCCAGTAGTATTCGTCGTCACTACTACGAGCAGTACTTC.